These 4 T cell receptor beta chains came from one sample sequenced in a study of CD8+CD57+ T cells in acquired aplastic anemia. Template material for TCR beta VDJ and CDR3 profiling consisted of genomic DNA. TCRdb recomputed calls from the reads with MiXCR, one row per CDR3 protein. The table includes 200,000 to 250,000 distinct CDR3 sequences, about 37% detected once. The sequenced sample was sorted CD4+, CD8+, or CD8+CD57+ T cells (not recorded which) from PBMCs. The receptors shown here come from a human donor in good health, serving as a control.

Many counts were recorded for this clonotype. The chain joins TRBV12-3 or TRBV12-4 to TRBJ2-7, with TRBD2 identical over 9 bases. With 6 bases clipped from V and 9 bases from J, the junction kept 12 bases outside the gene matches. This CDR3 spans 14 amino acids. The CDR3 loop is CASSRGLAGDLQYF. DNA of the CDR3: TGTGCCAGCAGCAGGGGCTTAGCGGGAGATTTGCAGTACTTC.

Concerning this clonotype itself: The junction departs from germline at one end; a sequencing error may be responsible. The CDR3 DNA reads as TGCAGTGCTACGCGCCCGCGGGCAGAGACCCAGTATTTC. It translates to CSATRPRAETQYF. The chain has TRBV20-1 and TRBJ2-5; a possible D gene is TRBD2 (5 bases). The CDR3 runs to 13 residues. Per the germline V gene, CDR1 is DFQATT and CDR2 is SNEGSKA (reference sequence).

This clonotype was counted only a few times. The V and J genes are TRBV27 and TRBJ1-2; D is undetermined. The CDR3 has 14 amino acids. Germline V gene data show CDR1 as MNHEY and CDR2 as SMNVEV (reference sequence). V was trimmed by 6 bases and J by 7 bases, leaving 18 bases between them. CDR3 sequence (DNA): TGTGCCAGCAGAGTGGGGTGGGAGGCGAGTGGCTACACCTTC. It yields the protein CASRVGWEASGYTF.

The table lists this clonotype with a few counts. Given a much more abundant clone one base away, this may be a read error. V gene TRBV2 combines with J gene TRBJ2-7; 7 bases match TRBD2. The germline gives CDR1 SNHLY, CDR2 FYNNEI. This CDR3 is built from 15 residues. The J segment lost 7 bases and the V segment lost 6 bases, leaving 15 bases of the junction unmatched. The DNA of the CDR3 is TGTGCCAGCAGACGGCCGGGACTGGGGGGGTATGAGCAGTACTTC. Translation gives CASRRPGLGGYEQYF.